This TCR beta chain was observed in a study of Ad26.COV2.S vaccination and SARS-CoV-2 variants. For the study at large: In the COV1001 trial, the donor was in the Ad26.COV2.S arm. Donor got 5x10^10 or 1x10^11 viral particles of Ad26.COV2.S. General observations from the study: Breadth and depth estimates from TCRs may understate total T cell responses. Following vaccination, spike-specific CD8+ and CD4+ T cell responses reportedly exhibited substantial breadth.

CDR3 length: 15 residues. In germline, CDR1 is LGHNA, CDR2 YSLEER. V was clipped by 0 bases and J by 4 bases, with 11 bases between them. The treatment denotes: some 20 received Ad26.COV2.S at low or high dose, single or two shots; a few received placebo; per-sample allocation not given. Material that was analyzed had been drawn on day 63 after the first vaccine or placebo injection. Regarding this clone: Its antigen remains unknown.

Using immunoSEQ multiplex PCR, the repertoire was profiled, and TCRdb retains in-frame clones only, with some absent. The table lists about 350,000 clones, around 84% of them singletons. The clonotype was recovered from a person aged 18-60 years who received the Ad26.COV2.S COVID-19 vaccine or a placebo. This rearrangement joins TRBV4-3 to TRBJ2-3; D is undetermined. This specimen consisted of peripheral blood, obtained in a trial of Ad26.COV2.S vaccine versus placebo. This CDR3 reads CASSQEARSADTQYF. Here the CDR3 DNA reads TGCGCCAGCAGCCAAGAAGCCCGCTCCGCAGATACGCAGTATTTT.